This entry describes one TCR beta chain. Its antigen is undetermined. This specimen belongs to a study of graft-versus-host responses after intestinal transplantation. The wider study: Uniformly, recipients were administered anti-thymocyte globulin induction with subsequent tacrolimus and steroids for three to four years.

Repertoires were generated with immunoSEQ multiplex PCR, while TCRdb's copy carries only in-frame clones and drops some. The sample has some 93,000 clones, roughly 91% seen once. Germline V lookup: CDR1 SGHRS, CDR2 YFSETQ. This CDR3 is 16 amino acids long. V lost 4 bases, J lost 4 bases, and 13 bases stayed unmatched. The input for sequencing was unstimulated CD8+ T cells sorted from spleen or lymph node cells, taken before intestinal transplant. This receptor was obtained from a human donor who received an intestinal transplant. The rearrangement joins TRBV5-1 to TRBJ2-7; TRBD2 aligns across 8 bases. CDR3 residues: CASSRDKSGSEYEQYF. As DNA, the CDR3 is TGCGCCAGCAGCCGAGATAAGAGCGGGAGTGAATACGAGCAGTACTTC.